Shown below are 16 T cell receptor beta chains from a single sample sequenced in a study of monozygotic twins with inflammatory bowel disease. TCRdb re-called the 5' RACE reads and gives one entry per CDR3 protein, without DNA. Its listing shows about 300,000 distinct CDR3 sequences. The sequenced material came from blood. These receptor sequences come from a human donor with ulcerative colitis or Crohn's disease, or a healthy co-twin of an affected twin (not recorded which).

This sequence joins TRBV5-1 and TRBJ2-4; the D call from TCRdb, TRBD1, cannot be confirmed without DNA. The CDR3 has 17 residues. The germline V gene encodes CDR1 SGHRS and CDR2 YFSETQ. CDR3: CASSLTADSLAKNIQYF. The whole variable domain, filled in from reference TRBV5-1 and TRBJ2-4, reads KAGVTQTPRYLIKTRGQQVTLSCSPISGHRSVSWYQQTPGQGLQFLFEYFSETQRNKGNFPGRFSGRQFSNSRSEMNVSTLELGDSALYLCASSLTADSLAKNIQYFGAGTRLSVL.

V is TRBV20-1 and J is TRBJ2-7; the TCRdb D gene call, TRBD2, has no DNA to confirm it. The CDR3 consists of 18 residues. The germline V gene has CDR1 DFQATT and CDR2 SNEGSKA (reference sequence). CDR3 protein: CSATVRDPGTRYPYEQYF.

This chain uses TRBV5-4 with TRBJ2-5; the D gene TCRdb calls, TRBD2, cannot be checked with no DNA. Germline loops: CDR1 SGHNT, CDR2 YYREEE (reference sequence). The CDR3 spans 13 residues. The CDR3 spells CASSRDFEETQYF.

This CDR3 is CASTQIGGNGELFF. The chain joins TRBV12-3 or TRBV12-4 to TRBJ2-2; TCRdb reports TRBD1, a call that lacks DNA to check it against. CDR3 length: 14 amino acids.

This sequence joins TRBV20-1 and TRBJ2-3; TCRdb's D call of TRBD1 is untestable without DNA. This CDR3 contains 14 residues. Per the germline V gene, CDR1 is DFQATT and CDR2 is SNEGSKA (reference sequence). The CDR3 reads CSASWGGATDTQYF.

V usage is TRBV7-8 and J usage is TRBJ2-7; there is no DNA to check the TCRdb D call of TRBD2. Germline assignment: CDR1 SGHVS and CDR2 FQNEAQ. The CDR3 is made up of 15 amino acids. CDR3 amino acids: CASSPDRFPSAEQYF.

The chain employs TRBV12-3 or TRBV12-4 and TRBJ2-7; TCRdb picks TRBD2, but there is no DNA to check that call. CDR3 length equals 14 residues. The CDR3 loop reads CASSITSSLYEQYF.

The V gene is TRBV24-1, the J gene TRBJ2-1; the TCRdb D gene call, TRBD2, has no DNA to confirm it. CDR1 and CDR2 (germline): KGHDR, SFDVKD. The CDR3 extends over 18 amino acids. This CDR3 is CATSDLASGGISYNEQFF.

The rearrangement uses TRBV30 and TRBJ1-5; lacking DNA, the TRBD1 call made by TCRdb goes unchecked. This CDR3 is 13 amino acids long. Germline V gene data show CDR1 as GTSNPN and CDR2 as SVGIG (reference sequence). The CDR3: CAWNTGAEGPQHF. Complete variable domain (other parts from reference TRBV30 and TRBJ1-5): SQTIHQWPATLVQPVGSPLSLECTVEGTSNPNLYWYRQAAGRGLQLLFYSVGIGQISSEVPQNLSASRPQDRQFILSSKKLLLSDSGFYLCAWNTGAEGPQHFGDGTRLSIL.

The chain uses TRBV28 and TRBJ2-1; TCRdb designates TRBD1, a call that cannot be tested without DNA. Per the germline V gene, CDR1 is MDHEN and CDR2 is SYDVKM. The CDR3 sequence is 14 residues long. This CDR3 reads CASSYRGVYNEQFF.

The J gene is TRBJ2-1, the V gene TRBV4-3. This CDR3 has 13 residues. Germline V gene sequence: CDR1 LGHNA, CDR2 YSLEER. This CDR3 reads CASSKHSYNEQFF.

The chain carries TRBV6-5 and TRBJ2-3; TCRdb's D call of TRBD1 is untestable without DNA. The CDR3 extends over 15 amino acids. Germline V CDR1 and CDR2: MNHEY, SVGAGI. CDR3 loop: CASSYRRQSTDTQYF.

The chain uses TRBV29-1 and TRBJ1-2; TCRdb's D call of TRBD1 is untestable without DNA. CDR1 is SQVTM, CDR2 ANQGSEA, per germline. The CDR3 runs 17 residues. The chain's CDR3 is CSTWVQDLKWGTYGYTF. Full variable domain (remainder filled in from reference TRBV29-1 and TRBJ1-2): SAVISQKPSRDICQRGTSLTIQCQVDSQVTMMFWYRQQPGQSLTLIATANQGSEATYESGFVIDKFPISRPNLTFSTLTVSNMSPEDSSIYLCSTWVQDLKWGTYGYTFGSGTRLTVV.

The genes are TRBV7-8 and TRBJ2-1; TCRdb indicates TRBD2, and absent DNA this call remains unverified. The CDR3 extends over 12 amino acids. CDR1 is SGHVS, CDR2 FQNEAQ, per germline. The CDR3 spells CASSPSGYEQFF.

The genes are TRBV7-9 and TRBJ1-6. The CDR3 is 12 residues long. The germline CDR1 and CDR2 sequences are SEHNR and FQNEAQ (reference sequence). The CDR3 region is CASSLVGSPLHF.

CDR3 region: CASSYGTRGTYNEQFF. The chain couples TRBV6-2 or TRBV6-3 to TRBJ2-1; TCRdb selects TRBD1, and the lack of DNA leaves this call unchecked. The CDR3 runs 16 residues. Germline V gene lookup returns CDR1 MNHEY and CDR2 SVGEGT.